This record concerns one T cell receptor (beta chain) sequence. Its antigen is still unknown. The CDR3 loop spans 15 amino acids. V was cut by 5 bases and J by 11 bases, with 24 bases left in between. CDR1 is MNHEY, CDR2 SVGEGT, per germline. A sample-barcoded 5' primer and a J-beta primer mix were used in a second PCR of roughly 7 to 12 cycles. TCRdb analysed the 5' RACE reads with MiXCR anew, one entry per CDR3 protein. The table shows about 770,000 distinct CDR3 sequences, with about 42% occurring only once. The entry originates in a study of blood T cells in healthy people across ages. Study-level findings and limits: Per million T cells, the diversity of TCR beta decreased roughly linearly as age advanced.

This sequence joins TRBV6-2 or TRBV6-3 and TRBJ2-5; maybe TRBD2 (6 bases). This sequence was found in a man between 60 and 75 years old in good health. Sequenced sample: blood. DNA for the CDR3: TGTGCCAGCAGTCGGGACGGAGTGATGGGAGGAGAGCAGTACTTC. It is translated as CASSRDGVMGGEQYF.